Following are 18 T cell receptor beta chains from one sample sequenced in a study of blood T cells in healthy people across ages. For the second PCR, which ran for 7 to 11 cycles, a sample-barcoded 5' primer and a J-beta primer mix were used. TCRdb re-derived calls from the 5' RACE reads in MiXCR, one entry per CDR3 protein. This table holds approximately 810,000 distinct CDR3 sequences, around 34% found once. The sequencing input was blood. The receptors originated from a man aged 18-30 years in good health.

In this sample, this clonotype turned up many times. The V call is TRBV12-3 or TRBV12-4, the J call TRBJ2-5; 7 bases fit TRBD2. J was trimmed by 2 bases and V by 7 bases; bases with no gene match: 4. This CDR3 contains 13 residues. The CDR3 here is CASTWGGQETQYF. The CDR3 nucleotides are TGTGCCAGCACCTGGGGGGGGCAAGAGACCCAGTACTTC.

The J gene is TRBJ1-5, the V gene TRBV6-5, with D possibly TRBD1 on 5 matching bases. V dropped 4 bases and J dropped 5 bases, with 9 bases sitting between them. The germline V gene encodes CDR1 MNHEY and CDR2 SVGAGI. The CDR3 is 13 residues long. The CDR3 DNA reads TGTGCCAGCAGTTTAGGGGCTTATCAGCCCCAGCATTTT. This gives the protein CASSLGAYQPQHF.

This clonotype was counted a few times. The chain couples TRBV20-1 to TRBJ2-1, with D possibly TRBD2 on 6 matching bases. Trimming removed 1 base from V and 5 bases from J, with 9 bases in between. Germline V gene data show CDR1 as DFQATT and CDR2 as SNEGSKA (reference sequence). CDR3 length: 13 residues. The CDR3 DNA reads as TGCAGTGCTAGAGGGACTACAAACAATGAGCAGTTCTTC. Protein sequence: CSARGTTNNEQFF.

Remarks on this clonotype: This may stem from a read error, because a much larger clone lies one nucleotide away. The genes are TRBV4-3 and TRBJ2-7; 7 bases map to TRBD2. This CDR3 is built from 16 residues. Unmatched junction bases numbered 16, after V lost 4 bases and J lost 7 bases. Germline V gene data show CDR1 as LGHNA and CDR2 as YSLEER. The CDR3 coding sequence is TGCGCCAGCAGCCCAACCCCACTAGCGCCCTACAATGAGCAGTACTTC. It codes for CASSPTPLAPYNEQYF.

Regarding this clonotype: A much larger clone sits a single nucleotide away, making a read error possible. This chain connects TRBV6-6 to TRBJ2-1, with a tentative D call TRBD1 (5 bases). Looked up from germline, CDR1 is MNHNY and CDR2 is SVGAGI (reference sequence). The CDR3 is made up of 13 amino acids. V was clipped by 1 base and J by 10 bases, with 11 bases between them. DNA of the CDR3: TGTGCCAGCAGTTACTGGGGCGTCTACGAGCAGTTCTTC. It is translated as CASSYWGVYEQFF.

The rearrangement joins TRBV27 to TRBJ1-1; 10 positions match TRBD1. Germline lookup yields CDR1 MNHEY and CDR2 SMNVEV (reference sequence). The ends lost 10 bases at V and 1 base at J; junction bases unmatched: 18. This CDR3 is built from 18 residues. CDR3 sequence: CANLQPGTGEEENTEAFF. The CDR3 DNA follows: TGTGCCAACTTACAACCCGGGACAGGGGAAGAGGAGAACACTGAAGCTTTCTTT.

This clonotype turned up a few times. V usage is TRBV20-1 and J usage is TRBJ2-1; tentative D call: TRBD2 (5 bases). The CDR3 runs 14 residues. The ends were cut back, 3 bases at V and 3 bases at J, with 12 bases in the middle. Germline values: CDR1 DFQATT, CDR2 SNEGSKA (reference sequence). CDR3 sequence (DNA): TGCAGTGCTAGGGGCCGGGGAATCTACAATGAGCAGTTCTTC. It is translated as CSARGRGIYNEQFF.

The chain carries TRBV5-1 and TRBJ1-1, with 9 bases lining up with TRBD1. CDR1 and CDR2 (germline): SGHRS, YFSETQ. The CDR3 loop spans 14 amino acids. V lost 5 bases and J lost 5; bases outside the gene matches: 7. The CDR3, as DNA: TGCGCCAGCAGACAGGGACAGGGAACTACTGAAGCTTTCTTT. Its protein is CASRQGQGTTEAFF.

This clonotype has more than one count but fewer than ten. CDR3 nucleotide sequence: TGTGCCAGCAGCTCCGGACAGGGGCGCTACAATGAGCAGTTCTTC. Its translation is CASSSGQGRYNEQFF. The V gene is TRBV21-1, the J gene TRBJ2-1; the D call of TRBD1 is as the table states it, not checked on the DNA. TRBV21-1 is a pseudogene locus. The CDR3 contains 15 residues.

The chain combines TRBV10-3 with TRBJ2-3; 9 positions agree with TRBD1. Trimming took 9 bases from V and 4 from J; bases not matched to a gene: 17. CDR1 is ENHRY, CDR2 SYGVKD, per germline. CDR3 length equals 17 residues. The CDR3 bases are TGTGCCATAGGTCCTGCGGGACAGGGTAATAGTCCAGATACGCAGTATTTT. Translating gives CAIGPAGQGNSPDTQYF.

This sequence joins TRBV12-3 or TRBV12-4 and TRBJ2-7; 7 bases are a match to TRBD2. Unmatched junction bases numbered 16, after V lost 5 bases and J lost 3 bases. The CDR3 runs 17 residues. CDR3 sequence (DNA): TGTGCCAGCAGTACATCACCGACTAGCCCTTCACACTACGAGCAGTACTTC. Amino acid sequence: CASSTSPTSPSHYEQYF.

V and J are TRBV27 and TRBJ1-6, with 8 positions matching TRBD1. Trimming cost V 5 bases and J 3 bases; bases outside gene matches: 6. The CDR3 has 16 amino acids. CDR1 and CDR2 from the germline V gene are MNHEY and SMNVEV (reference sequence). CDR3 DNA: TGTGCCAGCAGTCCAGGGGGCGCCGGCTATAATTCACCCCTCCACTTT. Translation gives CASSPGGAGYNSPLHF.

The chain has TRBV7-6 and TRBJ1-5, with D maybe TRBD1 (5 bases). Trimming left V 1 base short and J 2 bases short, with 12 bases between. Germline V CDR1 and CDR2: SGHVS, FNYEAQ. This CDR3 is 16 amino acids long. CDR3 residues: CASSLGGGEGNQPQHF. The CDR3 nucleotides read TGTGCCAGCAGCTTAGGCGGGGGAGAGGGCAATCAGCCCCAGCATTTT.

Remarks on this clonotype: A much larger clonotype is one base distant, so this may be a read error. The chain links TRBV4-1 to TRBJ2-1; 8 positions agree with TRBD2. The DNA end is more similar to TRBJ2-7, so the J call may be wrong. The CDR3 spans 20 residues. The germline CDR1 and CDR2 sequences are MGHRA and YSYEKL. This CDR3 is CASSQDRTSGIPSSYNEQYF. In DNA, the CDR3 is TGCGCCAGCAGCCAAGATCGAACTAGCGGAATTCCGAGCTCCTACAATGAGCAGTACTTC.

This clonotype was counted a few times. The chain has TRBV7-9 and TRBJ2-5; D remains ambiguous. In germline, CDR1 is SEHNR, CDR2 FQNEAQ (reference sequence). V was shortened by 2 bases and J by 0 bases, with 7 bases between the two germline ends. The length of the CDR3 is 14 residues. CDR3 in amino acids: CASSLSEDQETQYF. CDR3 sequence (DNA): TGTGCCAGCAGCTTATCAGAGGACCAAGAGACCCAGTACTTC.

This clonotype appeared a few times. V is TRBV30 and J is TRBJ2-5; tentative D call: TRBD1 (5 bases). V lost 2 bases, J lost 5 bases, and 12 bases lay in between. Germline lookup yields CDR1 GTSNPN and CDR2 SVGIG (reference sequence). The CDR3 runs to 13 residues. The chain's CDR3 is CAWSIGVLETQYF. CDR3 DNA sequence: TGTGCCTGGAGTATAGGGGTTTTGGAGACCCAGTACTTC.

With regard to this clonotype: A much more abundant neighbour one base away suggests this may be a read error. The CDR3 DNA sequence: TGTGCCACCACCCCAGGGTCCTACAATGAGCAGTACTTC. Translating it yields CATTPGSYNEQYF. This chain joins TRBV10-3 and TRBJ2-7; D is possibly TRBD1 (5 bases). This CDR3 is built from 13 residues. Germline V gene sequence: CDR1 ENHRY, CDR2 SYGVKD. The V gene lost 10 bases and the J gene lost 7 bases, with 20 bases spanning the gap.

The chain combines TRBV20-1 with TRBJ1-5; a weak D match, TRBD1 (5 bases). CDR3 length: 13 amino acids. Germline V CDR1 and CDR2: DFQATT, SNEGSKA (reference sequence). Between the trimmed V and J ends, which lost 2 bases and 10 bases, there was a span of 15 bases. DNA of the CDR3: TGCAGTGCTAGACCACCGGGACTGAACCCCCAGCATTTT. Its protein is CSARPPGLNPQHF.